These 14 T cell receptor beta chains were all obtained from the same sample, sequenced in a study of glioma-infiltrating T cells. The iRepertoire nested amplicon-rescue multiplex PCR amplified TCR alpha and beta CDR3s from RNA. TCRdb called the multiplex PCR reads again in MiXCR, with one record for every CDR3 protein. The sample yields over 100,000 distinct CDR3 sequences, less than 30% seen once. Sequencing input: glioma tissue, nonneoplastic brain tissue, or PBMCs (not recorded which). Every receptor here comes from a human donor with low-grade glioma or glioblastoma, undergoing nonglioma brain surgery, or in good health (not recorded which).

With respect to this clonotype: This may stem from a read error, because a much larger clone lies one nucleotide away. The rearrangement links TRBV2 to TRBJ1-3; TRBD1 is a possible D gene (5 bases). CDR1 is SNHLY and CDR2 is FYNNEI in the germline V gene. The CDR3 length is 13 residues. CDR3 nucleotide sequence: TGTGCCAGAGGAGACAGCTCTGGAAACACCACATATTTT. This encodes CARGDSSGNTTYF.

As concerns this clonotype: Mismatch with germline at one junction end may stem from a read error. The V and J genes are TRBV6-1 and TRBJ1-1; 7 bases line up with TRBD1. This CDR3 comprises 13 residues. Germline values: CDR1 MNHNS, CDR2 SASEGT. The CDR3: CVSRDRIDTEAFF. CDR3 bases: TGTGTCAGCAGGGACAGAATTGACACTGAAGCTTTCTTC.

This clonotype showed up many times. V is TRBV6-1 and J is TRBJ2-5, with D possibly being TRBD2 (6 bases). V dropped 6 bases and J dropped 4 bases, with 15 bases sitting between them. This CDR3 is 14 amino acids long. Germline V gene sequence: CDR1 MNHNS, CDR2 SASEGT. For the CDR3, the DNA is TGTGCCAGCAGCTGGCGGGGATTAGGAGAGACCCAGTACTTC. Translation gives CASSWRGLGETQYF.

This clonotype was recorded at least ten times. This chain joins TRBV20-1 and TRBJ2-3; D is perhaps TRBD1 or TRBD2 (5 bases each). Trimming left V 3 bases short and J 7 bases short, with 29 bases between. CDR1 and CDR2 (germline): DFQATT, SNEGSKA (reference sequence). The CDR3 is made up of 18 amino acids. CDR3 sequence: CSASPFPGTPDRLHTQYF. CDR3 bases: TGCAGTGCTAGCCCTTTCCCCGGGACGCCGGATCGCCTTCATACGCAGTATTTT.

V usage is TRBV29-1 and J usage is TRBJ2-3; possibly TRBD2 for D (6 bases). CDR1 and CDR2 from the germline V gene are SQVTM and ANQGSEA. The V end lost 2 bases, the J end lost 10 bases, and 13 bases lay between the germline ends. CDR3 length equals 12 residues. CDR3 sequence: CSVESGGVAQYF. DNA for the CDR3: TGCAGCGTTGAATCTGGAGGGGTTGCGCAGTATTTT.

This clonotype was observed at least ten times. The chain employs TRBV4-1 and TRBJ1-1; a weak D match, TRBD1 (6 bases). The V end lost 4 bases, the J end lost 5 bases, and 20 bases lay between the germline ends. Germline lookup yields CDR1 MGHRA and CDR2 YSYEKL. The CDR3 is made up of 16 amino acids. CDR3 nucleotide sequence: TGCGCCAGCAGCCCCATTTCCGGGGGGCTCGGTACTGAAGCTTTCTTT. Protein: CASSPISGGLGTEAFF.

The table lists this clonotype with a few counts. A much larger clone sits a single nucleotide away, making a read error possible. This rearrangement joins TRBV2 to TRBJ1-1; TRBD1 is a possible D gene (5 bases). Per the germline V gene, CDR1 is SNHLY and CDR2 is FYNNEI. The CDR3 contains 10 residues. The CDR3 sequence is CASGGTGAFF. The CDR3 bases are TGTGCCAGCGGGGGGACTGGAGCTTTCTTT.

This clonotype was recorded at least ten times. The chain is built from TRBV5-1 and TRBJ1-1; unclear D gene. CDR1 is SGHRS and CDR2 is YFSETQ in the germline V gene. The CDR3 consists of 14 residues. Trimming took 0 bases from V and 1 from J, leaving 7 bases between them. CDR3 sequence: CASSLDPPNTEAFF. The DNA for the CDR3 is TGCGCCAGCAGCTTGGACCCCCCGAACACTGAAGCTTTCTTT. Based on the CDR3 plus reference TRBV5-1 and TRBJ1-1, the full variable domain is KAGVTQTPRYLIKTRGQQVTLSCSPISGHRSVSWYQQTPGQGLQFLFEYFSETQRNKGNFPGRFSGRQFSNSRSEMNVSTLELGDSALYLCASSLDPPNTEAFFGQGTRLTVV.

This clonotype has only a few counts. In this CDR3 the conserved last residue, phenylalanine or tryptophan, is missing, so a read error is likely. V is TRBV2 and J is TRBJ2-1, with D uncertain. The CDR3 extends over 12 amino acids. V lost 8 bases, J lost 5 bases, and 10 bases lay in between. Germline values: CDR1 SNHLY, CDR2 FYNNEI. The CDR3 DNA reads as TGTGCCAGCCACCTGTTGGACAATGAGCAGTTCTGC. Its translation is CASHLLDNEQFC.

As regards this clonotype: A much larger clone lies one base from this, so it may be a read error. The chain couples TRBV19 to TRBJ1-1; D is unclear. The germline gives CDR1 LNHDA, CDR2 SQIVND (reference sequence). The CDR3 is made up of 12 amino acids. CDR3 coding DNA: TGTGCCAGTAGTAGGGAATTAGGTGAATCTTTCTTT. Its translation: CASSRELGESFF.

This clonotype was counted a few times. This sequence joins TRBV5-8 and TRBJ1-2; 7 bases are a match to TRBD1. With V trimmed by 2 bases and J by 6 bases, 4 bases remained unmatched. CDR3 length: 13 amino acids. CDR1 and CDR2 from the germline V gene are SGHTS and YDEGEE. The chain's CDR3 is CASSFGQGDGYTF. The CDR3 DNA reads as TGTGCCAGCAGCTTCGGGCAGGGGGATGGCTACACCTTC.

This clonotype was found a few times. The chain joins TRBV29-1 to TRBJ1-1; D remains ambiguous. The CDR3 consists of 14 residues. Trimming removed 6 bases at V and 0 bases at J, with 14 bases between. Germline V CDR1 and CDR2: SQVTM, ANQGSEA. The CDR3 sequence is CSVRAERLNTEAFF. CDR3 DNA: TGCAGCGTGCGAGCCGAAAGACTGAACACTGAAGCTTTCTTT. Variable domain in full (rest from reference TRBV29-1 and TRBJ1-1): SAVISQKPSRDICQRGTSLTIQCQVDSQVTMMFWYRQQPGQSLTLIATANQGSEATYESGFVIDKFPISRPNLTFSTLTVSNMSPEDSSIYLCSVRAERLNTEAFFGQGTRLTVV.

In this sample, this clonotype turned up many times. V usage is TRBV28 and J usage is TRBJ1-5; 12 bases align to TRBD1. The CDR3 contains 17 residues. CDR1 is MDHEN and CDR2 is SYDVKM in the germline V gene. V gave up 6 bases and J gave up 4 bases; unmatched junction bases: 10. The CDR3 DNA sequence: TGTGCCAGCAGGAAGGGACAGGGGGCTCTGCGGAATCAGCCCCAGCATTTT. Its protein is CASRKGQGALRNQPQHF.

This clonotype showed up many times. The chain couples TRBV6-2 or TRBV6-3 to TRBJ2-7; D possibly corresponds to TRBD1 (5 bases). V shed 2 bases and J shed 6 bases, with 11 bases lying between them. This CDR3 contains 13 residues. CDR1 MNHEY and CDR2 SVGEGT come from the germline V gene. This chain's CDR3 is CASSYGASSEQYF. The CDR3 bases are TGTGCCAGCAGTTACGGGGCCTCCAGCGAGCAGTACTTC.